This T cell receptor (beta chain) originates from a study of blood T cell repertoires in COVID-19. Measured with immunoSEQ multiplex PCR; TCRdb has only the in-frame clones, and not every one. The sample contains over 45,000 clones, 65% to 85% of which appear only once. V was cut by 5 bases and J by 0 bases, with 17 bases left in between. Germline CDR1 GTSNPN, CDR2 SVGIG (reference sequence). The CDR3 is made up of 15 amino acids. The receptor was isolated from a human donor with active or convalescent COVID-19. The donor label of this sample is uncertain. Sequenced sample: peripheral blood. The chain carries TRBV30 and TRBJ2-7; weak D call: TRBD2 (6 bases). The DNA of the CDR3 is TGTGCCTGGGCGATCCGGGACTTCAGCTCCTACGAGCAGTACTTC. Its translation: CAWAIRDFSSYEQYF.